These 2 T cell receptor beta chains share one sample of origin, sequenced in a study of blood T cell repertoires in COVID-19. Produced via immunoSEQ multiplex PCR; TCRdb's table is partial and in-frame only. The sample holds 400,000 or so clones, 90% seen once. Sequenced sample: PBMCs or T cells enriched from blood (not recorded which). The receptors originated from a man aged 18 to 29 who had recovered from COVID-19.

As DNA, the CDR3 is TGTGCCAGCAGCTTGTCGGGGGGAGGAAACACTGAAGCTTTCTTT. Translating it yields CASSLSGGGNTEAFF. This rearrangement joins TRBV5-5 to TRBJ1-1; D possibly corresponds to TRBD1 (5 bases). The germline CDR1 and CDR2 sequences are SGHKS and YYEKEE (reference sequence). Trimming shortened V by 1 base and J by 2 bases, and 12 bases separated the two germline ends. The CDR3 has 15 amino acids.

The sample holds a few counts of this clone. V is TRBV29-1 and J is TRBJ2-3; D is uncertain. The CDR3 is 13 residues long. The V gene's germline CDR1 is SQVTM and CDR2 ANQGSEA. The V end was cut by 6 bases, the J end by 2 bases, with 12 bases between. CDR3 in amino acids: CSVLTANTDTQYF. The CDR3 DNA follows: TGCAGCGTGCTGACTGCGAACACAGATACGCAGTATTTT.